Each of the 3 T cell receptor beta chains below was sequenced from the same sample in a study of blood T cell repertoires in COVID-19. The protocol was immunoSEQ multiplex PCR, while the TCRdb copy is restricted to in-frame clones and leaves out a portion. This repertoire shows more than 85,000 clones, approximately 82% found once; its top ten account for 9.5% to 10%. Sequencing was done on a sample of peripheral blood. These receptors all come from a man aged 55 to 70 with active or convalescent COVID-19.

V and J are TRBV28 and TRBJ1-1; TRBD1 is a possible D gene (5 bases). The CDR3 spans 15 residues. Germline-derived CDR1 and CDR2 are MDHEN and SYDVKM. Trimming left V 1 base short and J 5 bases short, with 14 bases between. The CDR3 nucleotides are TGTGCCAGCAGTTTATCATCCGGGGGAAGGACTGAAGCTTTCTTT. The encoded protein is CASSLSSGGRTEAFF. The variable domain in full, with the rest retrieved from reference TRBV28 and TRBJ1-1, is DVKVTQSSRYLVKRTGEKVFLECVQDMDHENMFWYRQDPGLGLRLIYFSYDVKMKEKGDIPEGYSVSREKKERFSLILESASTNQTSMYLCASSLSSGGRTEAFFGQGTRLTVV.

This clone was counted between two and nine times. The chain recombines TRBV5-1 with TRBJ2-2, with a tentative D call TRBD1 (6 bases). The CDR3 consists of 15 residues. With 6 bases removed from V and 4 bases from J, the gap between germline ends came to 16 bases. Germline CDR1 reads SGHRS; CDR2 reads YFSETQ. The CDR3 region has the DNA TGCGCCAGCAAAGGGGCAGGGGTTGGCACCGGGGAGCTGTTTTTT. It is translated as CASKGAGVGTGELFF. Supplemented by reference TRBV5-1 and TRBJ2-2, the full variable domain reads KAGVTQTPRYLIKTRGQQVTLSCSPISGHRSVSWYQQTPGQGLQFLFEYFSETQRNKGNFPGRFSGRQFSNSRSEMNVSTLELGDSALYLCASKGAGVGTGELFFGEGSRLTVL.

This clone was detected a few times. V and J are TRBV10-3 and TRBJ2-2; D remains ambiguous. The CDR3 loop spans 14 amino acids. V was trimmed by 0 bases and J by 10 bases, leaving 12 bases between them. Germline lookup yields CDR1 ENHRY and CDR2 SYGVKD. This CDR3 reads CAISESWRPSELFF. CDR3 coding DNA: TGTGCCATCAGTGAGTCTTGGCGGCCCTCGGAGCTGTTTTTT.